Given below is one T cell receptor beta chain in context. TCRdb's table, derived via immunoSEQ multiplex PCR, lists solely in-frame clones and lacks some. Of 90,000 to 120,000 clones listed, around 87% are singletons. This sample stems from a study of T cell responses to AZD1222 COVID-19 vaccine. The junction had 6 bases not matched to a gene; V was cut back by 0 bases and J by 4 bases. There are 16 residues in the CDR3. The germline V gene encodes CDR1 LNHDA and CDR2 SQIVND (reference sequence). The source of this sequence is an adult in good health. The chain is built from TRBV19 and TRBJ1-5; 7 bases are shared with TRBD1. The sequencing here drew on peripheral blood, taken on day 0 of AZD1222 vaccination. In nucleotides, the CDR3 is TGTGCCAGTAGTATAGATCGGACAGGTCAAAATCAGCCCCAGCATTTT. This encodes CASSIDRTGQNQPQHF.